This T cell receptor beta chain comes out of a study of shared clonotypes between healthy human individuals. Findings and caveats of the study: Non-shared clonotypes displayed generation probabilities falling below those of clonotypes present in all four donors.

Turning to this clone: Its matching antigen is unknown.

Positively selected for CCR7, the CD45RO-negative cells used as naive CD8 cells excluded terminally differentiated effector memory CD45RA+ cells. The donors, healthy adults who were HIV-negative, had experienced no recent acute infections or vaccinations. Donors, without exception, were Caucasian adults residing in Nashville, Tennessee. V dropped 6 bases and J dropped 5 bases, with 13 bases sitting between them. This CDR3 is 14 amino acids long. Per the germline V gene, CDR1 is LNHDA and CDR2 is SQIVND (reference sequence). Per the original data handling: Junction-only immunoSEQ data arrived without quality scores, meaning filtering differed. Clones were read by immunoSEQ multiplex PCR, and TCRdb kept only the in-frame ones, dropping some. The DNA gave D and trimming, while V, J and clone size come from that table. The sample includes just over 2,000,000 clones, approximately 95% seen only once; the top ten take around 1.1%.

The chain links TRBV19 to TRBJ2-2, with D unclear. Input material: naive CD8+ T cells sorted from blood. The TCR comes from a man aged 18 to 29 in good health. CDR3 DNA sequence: TGTGCCAGTAGGACCGATCCTAAAACCGGGGAGCTGTTTTTT. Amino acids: CASRTDPKTGELFF.